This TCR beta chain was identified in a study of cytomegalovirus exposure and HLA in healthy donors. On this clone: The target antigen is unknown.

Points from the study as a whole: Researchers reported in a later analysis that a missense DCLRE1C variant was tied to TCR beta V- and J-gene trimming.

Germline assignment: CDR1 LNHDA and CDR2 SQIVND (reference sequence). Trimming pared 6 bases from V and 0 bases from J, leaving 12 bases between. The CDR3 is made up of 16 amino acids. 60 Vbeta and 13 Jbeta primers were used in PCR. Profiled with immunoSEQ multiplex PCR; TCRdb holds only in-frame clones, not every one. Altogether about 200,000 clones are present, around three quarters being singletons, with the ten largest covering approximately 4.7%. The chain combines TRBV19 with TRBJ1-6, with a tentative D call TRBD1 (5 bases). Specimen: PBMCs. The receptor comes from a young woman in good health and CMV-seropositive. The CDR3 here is CASSRTTSSYNSPLHF. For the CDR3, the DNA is TGTGCCAGTAGCAGGACAACGAGCTCCTATAATTCACCCCTCCACTTT.